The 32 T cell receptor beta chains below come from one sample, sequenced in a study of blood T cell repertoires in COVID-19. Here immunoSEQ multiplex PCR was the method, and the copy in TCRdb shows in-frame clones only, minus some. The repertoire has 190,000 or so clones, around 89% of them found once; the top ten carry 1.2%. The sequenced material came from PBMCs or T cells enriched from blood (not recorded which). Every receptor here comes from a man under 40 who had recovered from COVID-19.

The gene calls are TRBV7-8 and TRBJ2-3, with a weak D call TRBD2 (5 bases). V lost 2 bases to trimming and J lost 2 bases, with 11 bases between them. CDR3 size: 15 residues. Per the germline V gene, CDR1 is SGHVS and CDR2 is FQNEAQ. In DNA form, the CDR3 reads TGTGCCAGCAGCTTACGGGGAAGCGCCACAGATACGCAGTATTTT. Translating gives CASSLRGSATDTQYF.

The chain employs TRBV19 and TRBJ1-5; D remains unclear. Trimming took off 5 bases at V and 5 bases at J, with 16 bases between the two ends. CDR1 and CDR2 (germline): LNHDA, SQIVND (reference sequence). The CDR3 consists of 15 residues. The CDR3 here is CASSFQEGIHQPQHF. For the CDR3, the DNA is TGTGCCAGTAGTTTCCAGGAGGGAATACATCAGCCCCAGCATTTT.

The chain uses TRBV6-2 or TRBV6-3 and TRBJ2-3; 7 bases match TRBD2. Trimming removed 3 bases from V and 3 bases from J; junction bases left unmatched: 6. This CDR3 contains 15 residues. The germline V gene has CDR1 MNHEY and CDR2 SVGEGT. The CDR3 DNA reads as TGTGCCAGCAGTTATAGACTAGCAAAGACAGATACGCAGTATTTT. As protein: CASSYRLAKTDTQYF.

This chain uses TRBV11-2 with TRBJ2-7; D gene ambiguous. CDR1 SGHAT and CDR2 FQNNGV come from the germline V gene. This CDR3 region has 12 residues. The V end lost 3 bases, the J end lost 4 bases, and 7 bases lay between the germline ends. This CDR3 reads CASSFIEYEQYF. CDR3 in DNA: TGTGCCAGCAGCTTTATAGAATACGAGCAGTACTTC. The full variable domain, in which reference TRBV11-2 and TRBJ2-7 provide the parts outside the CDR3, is EAGVAQSPRYKIIEKRQSVAFWCNPISGHATLYWYQQILGQGPKLLIQFQNNGVVDDSQLPKDRFSAERLKGVDSTLKIQPAKLEDSAVYLCASSFIEYEQYFGPGTRLTVT.

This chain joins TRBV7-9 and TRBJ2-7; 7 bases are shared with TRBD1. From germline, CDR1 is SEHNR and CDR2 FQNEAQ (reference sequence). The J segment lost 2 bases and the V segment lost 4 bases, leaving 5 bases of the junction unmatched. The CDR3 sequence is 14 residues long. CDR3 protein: CASSSQGYPYEQYF. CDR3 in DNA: TGTGCCAGCAGCTCACAGGGGTACCCCTACGAGCAGTACTTC.

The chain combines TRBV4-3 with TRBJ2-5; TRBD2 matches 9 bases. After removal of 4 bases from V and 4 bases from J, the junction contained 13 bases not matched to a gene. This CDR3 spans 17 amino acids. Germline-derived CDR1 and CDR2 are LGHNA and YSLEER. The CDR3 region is CASSPRSGGRAAETQYF. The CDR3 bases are TGCGCCAGCAGCCCCCGGAGCGGCGGGAGGGCCGCAGAGACCCAGTACTTC.

The CDR3 DNA reads as TGCGCCAGCAGCTTTGGGACAAGAGGAAACACCATATATTTT. Its translation: CASSFGTRGNTIYF. The chain couples TRBV5-1 to TRBJ1-3, with D perhaps TRBD1 (6 bases). CDR1 is SGHRS, CDR2 YFSETQ, per germline. The CDR3 covers 14 residues. Trimming pared 2 bases from V and 4 bases from J, leaving 10 bases between.

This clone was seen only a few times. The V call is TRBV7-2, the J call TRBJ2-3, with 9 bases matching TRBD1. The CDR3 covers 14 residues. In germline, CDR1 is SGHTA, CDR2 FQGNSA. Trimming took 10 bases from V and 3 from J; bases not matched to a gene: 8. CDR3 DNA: TGTGCCACCTCACAGGGGGCTTGGACAGATACGCAGTATTTT. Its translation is CATSQGAWTDTQYF.

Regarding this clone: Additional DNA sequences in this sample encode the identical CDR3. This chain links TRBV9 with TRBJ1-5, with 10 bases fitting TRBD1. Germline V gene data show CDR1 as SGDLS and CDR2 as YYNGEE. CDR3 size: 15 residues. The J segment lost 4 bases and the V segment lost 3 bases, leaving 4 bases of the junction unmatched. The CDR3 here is CASSAGQGGNQPQHF. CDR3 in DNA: TGTGCCAGCAGCGCAGGACAGGGGGGAAATCAGCCCCAGCATTTT. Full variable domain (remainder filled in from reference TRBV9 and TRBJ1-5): DSGVTQTPKHLITATGQRVTLRCSPRSGDLSVYWYQQSLDQGLQFLIQYYNGEERAKGNILERFSAQQFPDLHSELNLSSLELGDSALYFCASSAGQGGNQPQHFGDGTRLSIL.

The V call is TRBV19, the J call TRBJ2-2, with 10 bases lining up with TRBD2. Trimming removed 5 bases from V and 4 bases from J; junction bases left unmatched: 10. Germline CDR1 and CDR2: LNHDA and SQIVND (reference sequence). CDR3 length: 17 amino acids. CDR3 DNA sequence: TGTGCCAGTAGTTCGTCCCTAGCGGGAGTGTCCACCGGGGAGCTGTTTTTT. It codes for CASSSSLAGVSTGELFF.

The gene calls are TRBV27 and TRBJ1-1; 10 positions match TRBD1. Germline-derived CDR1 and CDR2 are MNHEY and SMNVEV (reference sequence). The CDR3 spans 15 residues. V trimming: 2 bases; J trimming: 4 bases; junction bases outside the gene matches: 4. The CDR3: CASSLGRTGGTEAFF. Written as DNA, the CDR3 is TGTGCCAGCAGTTTAGGTCGGACAGGGGGCACTGAAGCTTTCTTT.

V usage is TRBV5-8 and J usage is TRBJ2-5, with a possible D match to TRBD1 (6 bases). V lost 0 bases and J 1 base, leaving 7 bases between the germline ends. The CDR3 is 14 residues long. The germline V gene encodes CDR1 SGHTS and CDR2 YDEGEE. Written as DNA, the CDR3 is TGTGCCAGCAGCTTGGACAGGGCCCAAGAGACCCAGTACTTC. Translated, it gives CASSLDRAQETQYF.

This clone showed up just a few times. CDR3 in DNA: TGCGCCAGCAGCCAAACATTCCCGGGGACAGAAAACACTGAAGCTTTCTTT. It specifies CASSQTFPGTENTEAFF. V gene TRBV4-3 combines with J gene TRBJ1-1; 7 nucleotides align to TRBD1. V was clipped by 2 bases and J by 2 bases; unmatched bases: 11. Germline values: CDR1 LGHNA, CDR2 YSLEER. This CDR3 has 17 residues.

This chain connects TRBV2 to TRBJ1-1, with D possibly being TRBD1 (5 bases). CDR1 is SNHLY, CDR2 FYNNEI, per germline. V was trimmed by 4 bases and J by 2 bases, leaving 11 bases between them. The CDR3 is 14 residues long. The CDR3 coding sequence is TGTGCCAGCAGTGCTTGGGGGGTAAACACTGAAGCTTTCTTT. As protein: CASSAWGVNTEAFF.

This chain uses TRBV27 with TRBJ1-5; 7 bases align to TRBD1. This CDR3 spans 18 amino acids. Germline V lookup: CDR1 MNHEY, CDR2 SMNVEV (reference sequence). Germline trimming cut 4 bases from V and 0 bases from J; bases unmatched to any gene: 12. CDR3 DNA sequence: TGTGCCAGCAGTTCCCACAGGGGAGGAGGCTATAGCAATCAGCCCCAGCATTTT. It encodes CASSSHRGGGYSNQPQHF.

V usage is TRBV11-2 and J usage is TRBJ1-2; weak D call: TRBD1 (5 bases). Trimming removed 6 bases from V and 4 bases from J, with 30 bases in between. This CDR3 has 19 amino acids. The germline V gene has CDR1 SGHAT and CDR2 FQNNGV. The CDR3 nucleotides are TGTGCCAGCAGAAGCTTAGTAGGTGGTCGGCAGGGAAAAGGCTATGGCTACACCTTC. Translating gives CASRSLVGGRQGKGYGYTF.

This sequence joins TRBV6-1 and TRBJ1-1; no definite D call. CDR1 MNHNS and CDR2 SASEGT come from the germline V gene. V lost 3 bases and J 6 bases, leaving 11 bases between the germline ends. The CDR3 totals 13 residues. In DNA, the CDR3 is TGTGCCAGCAGTGAGTTGGGAGGTTCTGAAGCTTTCTTT. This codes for CASSELGGSEAFF.

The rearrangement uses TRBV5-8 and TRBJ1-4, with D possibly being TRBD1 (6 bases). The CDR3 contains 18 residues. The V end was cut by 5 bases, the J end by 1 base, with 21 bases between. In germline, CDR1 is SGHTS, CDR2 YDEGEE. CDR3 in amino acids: CASRGGNKFGRTNEKLFF. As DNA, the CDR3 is TGTGCCAGCAGAGGGGGTAACAAGTTTGGAAGAACTAATGAAAAACTGTTTTTT. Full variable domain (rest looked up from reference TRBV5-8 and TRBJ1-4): EAGVTQSPTHLIKTRGQQATLRCSPISGHTSVYWYQQALGLGLQFLLWYDEGEERNRGNFPPRFSGRQFPNYSSELNVNALELEDSALYLCASRGGNKFGRTNEKLFFGSGTQLSVL.

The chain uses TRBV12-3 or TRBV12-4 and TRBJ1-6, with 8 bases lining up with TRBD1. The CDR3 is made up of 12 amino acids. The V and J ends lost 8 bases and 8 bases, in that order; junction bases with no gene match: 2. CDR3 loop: CASGQGDSPLHF. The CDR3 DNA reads TGTGCCAGCGGACAGGGCGATTCACCCCTCCACTTT.

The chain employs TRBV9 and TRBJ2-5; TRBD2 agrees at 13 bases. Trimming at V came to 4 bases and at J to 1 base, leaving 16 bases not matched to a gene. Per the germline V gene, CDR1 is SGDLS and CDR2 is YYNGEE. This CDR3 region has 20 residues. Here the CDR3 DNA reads TGTGCCAGCAGCTCCACACCGGGACTAGCGGGACCGCCGATCCAAGAGACCCAGTACTTC. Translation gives CASSSTPGLAGPPIQETQYF.

CDR3 residues: CASSLVRGKHNEQFF. The CDR3 DNA reads TGTGCCAGCAGCTTAGTACGGGGGAAACACAATGAGCAGTTCTTC. This chain links TRBV11-2 with TRBJ2-1; D possibly corresponds to TRBD2 (6 bases). CDR3 length equals 15 residues. The V and J ends lost 1 base and 5 bases respectively, with 12 bases between them. Looked up from germline, CDR1 is SGHAT and CDR2 is FQNNGV.

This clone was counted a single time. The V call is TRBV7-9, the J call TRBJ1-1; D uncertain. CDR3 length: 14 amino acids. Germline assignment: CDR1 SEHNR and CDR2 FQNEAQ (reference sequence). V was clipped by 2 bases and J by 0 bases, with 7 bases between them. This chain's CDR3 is CASSLSTVNTEAFF. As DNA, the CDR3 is TGTGCCAGCAGCTTAAGTACGGTGAACACTGAAGCTTTCTTT.

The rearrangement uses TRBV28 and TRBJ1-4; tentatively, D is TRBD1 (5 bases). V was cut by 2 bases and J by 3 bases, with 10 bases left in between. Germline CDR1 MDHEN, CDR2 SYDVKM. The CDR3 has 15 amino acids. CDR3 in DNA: TGTGCCAGCAGTTTACAGGGATCGGCTAATGAAAAACTGTTTTTT. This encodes CASSLQGSANEKLFF.

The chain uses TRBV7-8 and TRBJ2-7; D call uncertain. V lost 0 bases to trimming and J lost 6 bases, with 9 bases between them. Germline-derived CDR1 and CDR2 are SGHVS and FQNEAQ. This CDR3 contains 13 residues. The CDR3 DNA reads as TGTGCCAGCAGCTTAGCGCGGTCTGGCGAGCAGTACTTC. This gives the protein CASSLARSGEQYF.

CDR3 bases: TGTGCCAGTAGTATAGATCCGCCCCCTATTAGCAATCAGCCCCAGCATTTT. Translation: CASSIDPPPISNQPQHF. The rearrangement joins TRBV19 to TRBJ1-5, with D unclear. There are 17 residues in the CDR3. The V gene's germline CDR1 is LNHDA and CDR2 SQIVND (reference sequence). The ends were cut back, 0 bases at V and 0 bases at J, with 12 bases in the middle. The complete variable domain, with remaining parts taken from reference TRBV19 and TRBJ1-5, reads DGGITQSPKYLFRKEGQNVTLSCEQNLNHDAMYWYRQDPGQGLRLIYYSQIVNDFQKGDIAEGYSVSREKKESFPLTVTSAQKNPTAFYLCASSIDPPPISNQPQHFGDGTRLSIL.

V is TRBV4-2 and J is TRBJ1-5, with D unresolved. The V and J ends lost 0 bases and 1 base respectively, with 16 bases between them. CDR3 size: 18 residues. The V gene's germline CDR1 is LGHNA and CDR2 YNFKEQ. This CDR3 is CASSQDTRGLTSNQPQHF. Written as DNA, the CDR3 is TGTGCCAGCAGCCAAGATACCCGAGGACTCACCAGCAATCAGCCCCAGCATTTT.

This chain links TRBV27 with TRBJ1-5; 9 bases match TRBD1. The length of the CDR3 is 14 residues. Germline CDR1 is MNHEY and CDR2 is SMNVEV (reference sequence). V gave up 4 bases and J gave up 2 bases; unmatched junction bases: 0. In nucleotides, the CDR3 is TGTGCCAGCAGTTGGACAGGGGGCAATCAGCCCCAGCATTTT. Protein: CASSWTGGNQPQHF.

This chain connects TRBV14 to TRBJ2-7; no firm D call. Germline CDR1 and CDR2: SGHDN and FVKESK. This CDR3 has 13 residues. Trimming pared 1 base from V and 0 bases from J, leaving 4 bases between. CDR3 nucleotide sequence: TGTGCCAGCAGCCAAGCCTACTCCTACGAGCAGTACTTC. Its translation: CASSQAYSYEQYF.

For the CDR3, the DNA is TGTGCCAGCAGTGAATTGCGGTTTAATCAGCCCCAGCATTTT. Protein: CASSELRFNQPQHF. The gene calls are TRBV2 and TRBJ1-5; the D is unclear. V gave up 2 bases and J gave up 4 bases, with 9 bases separating them. Germline CDR1 SNHLY, CDR2 FYNNEI. This CDR3 spans 14 amino acids.

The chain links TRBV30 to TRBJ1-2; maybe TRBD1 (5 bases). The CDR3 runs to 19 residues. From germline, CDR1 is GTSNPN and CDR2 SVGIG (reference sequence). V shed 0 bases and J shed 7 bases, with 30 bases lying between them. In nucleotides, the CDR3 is TGTGCCTGGAGTGTAAGGACGTGGGGCCCGTTAGTTCCCTCATCTGGCTACACCTTC. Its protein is CAWSVRTWGPLVPSSGYTF.

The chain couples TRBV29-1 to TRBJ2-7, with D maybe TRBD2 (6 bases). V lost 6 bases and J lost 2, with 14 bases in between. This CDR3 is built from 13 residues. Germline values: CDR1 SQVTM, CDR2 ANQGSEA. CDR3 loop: CSVSGTRPYEQYF. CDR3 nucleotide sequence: TGCAGCGTCTCCGGGACTCGTCCCTACGAGCAGTACTTC.

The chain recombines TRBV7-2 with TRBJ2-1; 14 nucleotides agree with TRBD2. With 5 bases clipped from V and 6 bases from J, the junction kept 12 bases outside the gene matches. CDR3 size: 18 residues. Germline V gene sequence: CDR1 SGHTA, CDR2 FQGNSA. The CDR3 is CASSKRTGLAGVGNEQFF. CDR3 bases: TGTGCCAGCAGCAAAAGGACGGGACTAGCGGGAGTGGGCAATGAGCAGTTCTTC.